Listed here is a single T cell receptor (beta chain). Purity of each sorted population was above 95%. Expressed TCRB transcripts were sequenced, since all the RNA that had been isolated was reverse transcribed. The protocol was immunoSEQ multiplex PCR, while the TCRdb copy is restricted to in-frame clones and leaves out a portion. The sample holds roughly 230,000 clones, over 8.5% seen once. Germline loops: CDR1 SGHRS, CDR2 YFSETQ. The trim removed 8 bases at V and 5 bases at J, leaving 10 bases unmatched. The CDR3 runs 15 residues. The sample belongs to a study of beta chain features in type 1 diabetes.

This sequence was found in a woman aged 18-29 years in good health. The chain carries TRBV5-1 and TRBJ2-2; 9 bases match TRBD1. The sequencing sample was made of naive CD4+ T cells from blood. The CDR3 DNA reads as TGCGCCAGTAGAGTTGCGGGGACAGGGACCGGGGAGCTGTTTTTT. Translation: CASRVAGTGTGELFF. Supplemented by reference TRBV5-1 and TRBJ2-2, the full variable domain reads KAGVTQTPRYLIKTRGQQVTLSCSPISGHRSVSWYQQTPGQGLQFLFEYFSETQRNKGNFPGRFSGRQFSNSRSEMNVSTLELGDSALYLCASRVAGTGTGELFFGEGSRLTVL.